These 5 T cell receptor beta chains originate from one sample sequenced in a study of T cell clonality in common variable immunodeficiency. Whole-study findings and limits: Fewer deletions and N-nucleotide insertions were reportedly seen in common variable immunodeficiency TCR beta sequences.

These receptors have no known antigen. This table comes from immunoSEQ multiplex PCR, and its TCRdb copy is limited to in-frame clones, with some not included. This sample has about 26,000 clones, each found more than once. Sample: peripheral blood mononuclear cells. These receptors all stem from a human donor with common variable immunodeficiency.

This clone was found a few times. The read terminates 3 residues ahead of where the CDR3 ends, so the germline J gene completes it. This chain links TRBV5-6 with TRBJ1-6, with 9 bases identical to TRBD1. Looked up from germline, CDR1 is SGHDT and CDR2 is YYEEEE. Unmatched junction bases numbered 4, after V lost 0 bases and J lost 9 bases. The CDR3 length is 15 residues. The CDR3: CASSLEGQGSSPLHF. The part of the CDR3 DNA that was read is TGTGCCAGCAGCTTGGAGGGACAGGGTAGTTCACCC.

This clone was detected many times. The CDR3 end is not reached by the read, which stops 3 residues before it; the germline J gene fills it in. The genes are TRBV6-1 and TRBJ1-1; 8 bases map to TRBD1. J lost 1 base, V lost 4 bases, and 2 bases had no gene match. Germline CDR1 and CDR2: MNHNS and SASEGT. The CDR3 extends over 14 amino acids. The chain's CDR3 is CASSVQGGNTEAFF. The CDR3 DNA, read in part, is TGTGCCAGCAGTGTACAGGGGGGGAACACTGAA.

In its sample, this clone was seen many times. The read ends 3 residues before the CDR3 terminus; that terminus is restored from the germline J gene. The chain has TRBV18 and TRBJ2-3; TRBD1 agrees at 9 bases. This CDR3 is built from 15 residues. Germline lookup yields CDR1 KGHSH and CDR2 LQKENI. The junction had 6 bases not matched to a gene; V was cut back by 3 bases and J by 5 bases. CDR3 sequence reads: CASSPIQGAGDTQYF. Incomplete CDR3 DNA: TGTGCCAGCTCACCCATACAGGGGGCGGGAGATACG. The whole variable domain, filled in from reference TRBV18 and TRBJ2-3, reads NAGVMQNPRHLVRRRGQEARLRCSPMKGHSHVYWYRQLPEEGLKFMVYLQKENIIDESGMPKERFSAEFPKEGPSILRIQQVVRGDSAAYFCASSPIQGAGDTQYFGPGTRLTVL.

This clone appeared many times. The read halts 3 residues ahead of the CDR3 end, with the missing end drawn from the germline J gene. This chain joins TRBV2 and TRBJ1-1; no reliable D call. V lost 4 bases to trimming and J lost 4 bases, with 4 bases between them. CDR1 and CDR2 (germline): SNHLY, FYNNEI. The length of the CDR3 is 11 residues. CDR3: CASSGGTEAFF. The CDR3 DNA, read in part, is TGTGCCAGCAGTGGCGGCACTGAA. Combining the CDR3 with reference TRBV2 and TRBJ1-1 gives the whole variable domain EPEVTQTPSHQVTQMGQEVILRCVPISNHLYFYWYRQILGQKVEFLVSFYNNEISEKSEIFDDQFSVERPDGSNFTLKIRSTKLEDSAMYFCASSGGTEAFFGQGTRLTVV.

In its sample, this clone was seen many times. With the read ending 3 residues before the CDR3 end, the germline J gene is used to fill in that end. V is TRBV20-1 and J is TRBJ2-1; TRBD2 agrees at 11 bases. The germline V gene encodes CDR1 DFQATT and CDR2 SNEGSKA (reference sequence). The junction had 8 bases not matched to a gene; V was cut back by 4 bases and J by 9 bases. The CDR3 is 14 amino acids. This CDR3 is CSATLAGGGVEQFF. CDR3 bases read: TGCAGTGCTACGCTAGCGGGGGGAGGGGTTGAG.